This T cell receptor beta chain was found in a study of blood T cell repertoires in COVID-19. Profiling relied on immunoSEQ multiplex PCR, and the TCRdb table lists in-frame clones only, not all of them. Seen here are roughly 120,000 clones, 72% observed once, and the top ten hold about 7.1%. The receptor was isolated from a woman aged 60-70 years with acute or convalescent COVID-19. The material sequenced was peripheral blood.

The CDR3 region has the DNA TGTGCCAGCAGCTTAGGGACATCCTATGGCTACACCTTC. Amino acid sequence: CASSLGTSYGYTF. The chain links TRBV5-4 to TRBJ1-2, with D possibly being TRBD1 (6 bases). Germline loops: CDR1 SGHNT, CDR2 YYREEE (reference sequence). The CDR3 spans 13 residues. The ends were cut back, 2 bases at V and 4 bases at J, with 9 bases in the middle.